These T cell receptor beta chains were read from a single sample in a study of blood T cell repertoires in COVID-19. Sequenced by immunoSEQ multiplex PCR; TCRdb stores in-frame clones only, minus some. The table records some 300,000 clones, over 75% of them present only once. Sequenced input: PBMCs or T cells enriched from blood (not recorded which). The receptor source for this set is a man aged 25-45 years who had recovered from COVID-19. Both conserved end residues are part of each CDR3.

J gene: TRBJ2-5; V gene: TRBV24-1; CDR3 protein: CATSVAGEETQYF
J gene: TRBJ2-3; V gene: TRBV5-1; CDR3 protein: CASSSGQVDTDTQYF
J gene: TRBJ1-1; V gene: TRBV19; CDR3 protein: CASGHTRAVNTEAFF
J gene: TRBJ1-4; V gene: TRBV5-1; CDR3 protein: CASSLQGNSANEKLFF
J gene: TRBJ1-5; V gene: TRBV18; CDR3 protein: CASSPPGAQPQHF
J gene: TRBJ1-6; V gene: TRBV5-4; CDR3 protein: CASSGGKGGRDSPLHF
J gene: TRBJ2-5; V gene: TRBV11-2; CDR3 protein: CASSRGLSPYQETQYF
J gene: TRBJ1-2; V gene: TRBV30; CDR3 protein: CAWSLSGGNTF
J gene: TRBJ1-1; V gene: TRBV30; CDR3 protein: CAWSVSGLSTEAFF
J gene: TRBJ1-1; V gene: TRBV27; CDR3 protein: CASSFGPQGITEAFF
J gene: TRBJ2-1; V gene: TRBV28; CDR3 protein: CASSWTGGAGNEQFF
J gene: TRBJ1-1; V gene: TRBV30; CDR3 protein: CAWSGNRGEAFF
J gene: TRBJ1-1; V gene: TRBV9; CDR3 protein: CASSPFGQASTEAFF
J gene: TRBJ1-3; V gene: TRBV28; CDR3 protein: CASSFGGGRRNTIYF
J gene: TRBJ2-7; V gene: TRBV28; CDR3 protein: CASREPQEGYEQYF
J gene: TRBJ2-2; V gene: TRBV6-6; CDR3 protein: CASTKTRTSFTGELFF
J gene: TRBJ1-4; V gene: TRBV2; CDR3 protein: CARQGATNEKLFF
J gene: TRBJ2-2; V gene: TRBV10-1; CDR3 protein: CASSPVLPGELFF
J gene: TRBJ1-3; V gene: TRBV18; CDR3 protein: CASSTGFPGNTIYF
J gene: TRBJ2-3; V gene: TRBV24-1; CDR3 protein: CATSERDRAADTQYF
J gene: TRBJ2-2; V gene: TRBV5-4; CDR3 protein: CASSLVLAGGTGELFF
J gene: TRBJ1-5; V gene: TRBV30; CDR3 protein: CAWSTGTGYEPQHF
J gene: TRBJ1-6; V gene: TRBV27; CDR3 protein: CASSLTQAQSSYNSPLHF
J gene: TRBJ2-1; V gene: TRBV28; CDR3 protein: CASRPTTGTGPNEQFF
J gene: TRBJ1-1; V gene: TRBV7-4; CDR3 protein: CASSTWFTEAFF
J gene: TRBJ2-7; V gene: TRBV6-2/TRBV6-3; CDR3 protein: CASTPAGGLPYEQYF
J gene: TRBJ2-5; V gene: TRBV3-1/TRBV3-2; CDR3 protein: CASRGTSGMGFQETQYF
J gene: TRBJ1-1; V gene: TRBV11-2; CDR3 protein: CASPARGQPEAFF
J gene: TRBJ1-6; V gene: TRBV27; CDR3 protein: CASSAVPDRVNSPLHF
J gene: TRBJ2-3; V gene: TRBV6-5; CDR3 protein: CASSYRGSGRADTQYF
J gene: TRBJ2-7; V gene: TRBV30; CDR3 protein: CAWSGGPVEQYF
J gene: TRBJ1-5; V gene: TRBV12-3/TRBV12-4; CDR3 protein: CASSSRSDQPQHF
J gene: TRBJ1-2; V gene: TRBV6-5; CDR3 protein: CASSSQPRQAPYGYTF
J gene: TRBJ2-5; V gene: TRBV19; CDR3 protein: CASSIGRGGQETQYF
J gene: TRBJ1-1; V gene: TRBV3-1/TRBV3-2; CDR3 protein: CASSQDYSGTEAFF
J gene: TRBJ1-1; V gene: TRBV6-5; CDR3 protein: CASSLRQGDTEAFF
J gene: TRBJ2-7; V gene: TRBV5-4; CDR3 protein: CASSLSLGLAGGSSYEQYF
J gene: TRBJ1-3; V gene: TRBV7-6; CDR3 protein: CASSPTGSSGNTIYF
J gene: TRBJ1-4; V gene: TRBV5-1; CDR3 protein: CASSTGGAGNEKLFF
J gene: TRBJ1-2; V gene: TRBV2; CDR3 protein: CASSMSGILNYGYTF
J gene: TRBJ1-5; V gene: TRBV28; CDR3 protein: CASSPWTGGKPQHF
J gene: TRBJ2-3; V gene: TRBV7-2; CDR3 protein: CASSARVGTDTQYF
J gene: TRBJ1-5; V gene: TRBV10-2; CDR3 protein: CASSPAGSNQPQHF
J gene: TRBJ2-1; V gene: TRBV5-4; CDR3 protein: CASSYQPGQGTYNEQFF
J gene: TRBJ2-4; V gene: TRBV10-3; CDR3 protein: CATRASKNIQYF
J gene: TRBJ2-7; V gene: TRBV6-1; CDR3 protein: CASSEGSGGSYEQYF
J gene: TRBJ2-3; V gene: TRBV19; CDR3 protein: CASSPLTSGNTDTQYF
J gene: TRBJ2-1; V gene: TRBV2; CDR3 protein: CASNGRGGASYNEQFF
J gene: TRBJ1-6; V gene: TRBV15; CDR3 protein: CATSRDRASYNSPLHF
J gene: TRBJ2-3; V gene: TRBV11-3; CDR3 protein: CASSAQRGISTDTQYF
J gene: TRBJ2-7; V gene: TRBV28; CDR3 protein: CASSSRIYEQYF
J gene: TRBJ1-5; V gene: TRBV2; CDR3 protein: CASRQGASNQPQHF
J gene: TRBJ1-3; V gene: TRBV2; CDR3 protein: CASSGTASGNTIYF
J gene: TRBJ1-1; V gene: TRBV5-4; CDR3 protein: CASSPTGSNTEAFF
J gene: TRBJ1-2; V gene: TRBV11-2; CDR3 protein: CASSYDSYGYTF